Each of the 9 T cell receptor beta chains below was sequenced from the same sample in a study of blood T cell repertoires in COVID-19. The method was immunoSEQ multiplex PCR; TCRdb's version includes in-frame clones alone and lacks a portion of them. The sample lists 270,000 or so clones; more than 85% were seen once. The specimen sequenced was peripheral blood. These receptors originate from a man in his forties with acute or convalescent COVID-19.

V and J are TRBV12-5 and TRBJ1-1; D is undetermined. This CDR3 is built from 11 residues. V lost 2 bases and J lost 6, with 4 bases in between. CDR1 and CDR2 from the germline V gene are LGHNT and FRNRAP. As DNA, the CDR3 is TGTGCTAGTGGTTTGTCGGCTGAAGCTTTCTTT. This encodes CASGLSAEAFF.

The chain couples TRBV3-1 (or the pseudogene TRBV3-2) to TRBJ2-3, with 7 bases that match TRBD1. The length of the CDR3 is 12 residues. The V gene end was trimmed by 6 bases and the J gene end by 12 bases; junction bases not matched to a gene: 9. The germline CDR1 and CDR2 sequences are LGHDT and YNNKEL (reference sequence). In DNA, the CDR3 is TGTGCCAGCAGAGCAGAGGGGACAGCCCAGTATTTT. Residues: CASRAEGTAQYF.

In this sample, this clone turned up once. The chain recombines TRBV5-4 with TRBJ1-2; 10 bases line up with TRBD1. The CDR3 spans 15 residues. Germline V lookup: CDR1 SGHNT, CDR2 YYREEE (reference sequence). Germline trimming cut 4 bases from V and 3 bases from J; bases unmatched to any gene: 6. CDR3 residues: CASSRQGALYYGYTF. The CDR3 DNA follows: TGTGCCAGCAGCCGACAGGGGGCGTTGTACTATGGCTACACCTTC.

This chain joins TRBV30 and TRBJ1-4; D might be TRBD1 (5 bases). CDR3 length equals 14 residues. CDR1 GTSNPN and CDR2 SVGIG come from the germline V gene (reference sequence). The V gene lost 3 bases and the J gene lost 5 bases, with 13 bases spanning the gap. The CDR3 DNA reads TGTGCCTGGAGCGCGGGGGGTGGGAATGAAAAACTGTTTTTT. Protein: CAWSAGGGNEKLFF.

V and J are TRBV10-2 and TRBJ1-5, with 8 bases aligning to TRBD1. The CDR3 loop spans 13 amino acids. The V and J ends lost 4 bases and 7 bases, in that order; junction bases with no gene match: 3. Per the germline V gene, CDR1 is WSHSY and CDR2 is SAAADI. The CDR3 reads CASSGTGPQPQHF. DNA of the CDR3: TGCGCCAGCAGTGGGACAGGGCCCCAGCCCCAGCATTTT.

The chain uses TRBV7-6 and TRBJ2-6; the D is unclear. V was cut by 4 bases and J by 0 bases, with 7 bases left in between. Germline V gene data show CDR1 as SGHVS and CDR2 as FNYEAQ. This CDR3 has 15 residues. The chain's CDR3 is CASSSPGSGANVLTF. DNA of the CDR3: TGTGCCAGCAGCTCCCCAGGCTCTGGGGCCAACGTCCTGACTTTC.

The chain links TRBV6-6 to TRBJ1-2; 7 bases line up with TRBD1. Losses at the gene ends were 5 bases for V and 4 bases for J; bases not matched to a gene: 4. Germline CDR1 MNHNY, CDR2 SVGAGI (reference sequence). This CDR3 is 13 amino acids long. CDR3 coding DNA: TGTGCCAGCAGTCGCCGGGACAGCTATGGCTACACCTTC. It specifies CASSRRDSYGYTF.

This chain connects TRBV18 to TRBJ2-6, with 8 bases matching TRBD1. V was pared by 3 bases and J by 3 bases, with 4 bases of the junction left unmatched. The CDR3 contains 16 residues. Germline CDR1 and CDR2: KGHSH and LQKENI. This chain's CDR3 is CASSPQGARGANVLTF. The CDR3 nucleotides are TGTGCCAGCTCACCCCAGGGGGCGCGTGGGGCCAACGTCCTGACTTTC.

The V gene is TRBV4-1, the J gene TRBJ2-7, with D tentatively TRBD1 (6 bases). CDR1 is MGHRA and CDR2 is YSYEKL in the germline V gene. The CDR3 runs to 15 residues. V lost 1 base, J lost 1 base, and 11 bases lay in between. The CDR3 nucleotides are TGCGCCAGCAGCCAAGCCCCCGGGACATCCTACGAGCAGTACTTC. Its protein is CASSQAPGTSYEQYF.